This T cell receptor (beta chain) was identified in a study of shared clonotypes between healthy human individuals (dated by TCRdb to about 2020). Broadly, across the study: Two women and three men aged 18 to 49 years were included in the cohort. For each donor, CD4 naive and CD4 memory were each given three plates, CD8 naive was given two plates, and CD8 memory was given one plate. Blood TCR repertoires of four to six healthy adults were deeply sequenced to estimate repertoire size and the extent of clonotype sharing between individuals. To increase sequencing depth and limit assay-specific biases, TCR repertoire library preparation and sequencing were carried out by different laboratories using diverse techniques. Leukapheresis yielded between about 0.85 and 10 billion PBMCs per donor. Findings and caveats that apply to the study as a whole: When a handful of donors were compared, the shared fraction of clonotypes was around 5% for naive CD4, less than 4% for naive CD8, 2% to 2.5% for memory CD4, and 0.4% for memory CD8. Sampling was limited to blood, and TCR repertoires in tissue likely differ from TCR repertoires in blood. Larger estimated clonotype richness was generally found for naive subsets than for memory subsets. Clonotypes shared by all four sorted-subset donors showed higher generation probabilities than non-shared clonotypes. Pairwise subsampling led to the expectation that sequencing depth would affect the degree of clonotype sharing among donors. The small number of donors limited the genetic and exposure-history diversity represented. Even with the large sequencing depth, rarefaction of the sorted-subset datasets indicated that sequencing was incomplete.

With respect to this clone: What antigen it recognizes has not been identified. It has no much larger one-base neighbor in the sample; base qualities were not kept.

Using the deep immunoSEQ assay, TCR CDR3 regions were amplified from genomic DNA by multiplex PCR. Extracted genomic DNA from each cell subset was spread evenly across all wells of several immunoSEQ 96-well plates, with each plate serving as a replicate. Each replicate PCR for sorted subsets received around 200 ng genomic DNA, equal to 30,000 or so T cell genomes. The purified libraries were quantified using a Qubit 3.0 fluorometer, sized with a Bioanalyzer 2100, and then quantified again using the KAPA Library Quantification kit. A separate single-read 150-cycle Illumina NextSeq 550 flow cell was used to sequence each immunoSEQ 96-well plate. As for the original processing: Because only junctional sequences without quality scores were contained in the immunoSEQ output, filtering matching that applied to full-length reads could not be performed. Sequences were annotated with PyIR, a Python wrapper for IgBLAST v1.9, using IMGT germline references to assign V/J genes and CDR3. Reads were removed for weak V/J assignments (E-value above 1e-6), missing CDR3, stop codons, out-of-frame junctions, or ambiguous translated residues. V3J clonotypes were defined by identical inferred V gene, J gene, and CDR3 amino acid sequence. Percentage overlap between repertoires was computed as shared unique clonotypes divided by the size of the smaller repertoire. Richness of each repertoire was evaluated using RTK rarefaction, the Chao1 estimator, and Recon v2.1 estimates of unobserved clonotypes. For all TCRbeta clonotypes obtained by the gDNA method from a handful of donors, generation probabilities were computed with OLGA. Entries here come from immuneACCESS through TCRdb and include only in-frame sequences with V and J called. Some clones fail to appear in such tables; in the studies checked, an unresolved V gene covers under half of the shortfall, and the cause of the remainder is unknown. The V and J calls and the clone size are those of that table, but D and trimming were determined from the DNA. This sample lists roughly 2.1 million clones; about 92% were detected once. Around 1.7% of the sample goes to the ten largest clones.

CD8 naive samples were obtained by positive selection for CCR7 among CD45RO-negative cells, yielding a CD45RA+CCR7+ population from which TemRA cells were excluded. Healthy HIV-negative adults with no recently reported acute infections or vaccinations were included as donors. All donors were Caucasian adults living in Nashville, Tennessee, USA. Blood was collected by leukapheresis, and PBMCs were isolated by Ficoll-Histopaque density gradient centrifugation and then cryopreserved in liquid nitrogen vapor phase. Analytical flow cytometry was used to check the purity and quantity of every magnetically sorted T cell population. Genomic DNA was isolated from each sorted fraction and quantified by UV absorbance on a Nanodrop 2000c. The CDR3 runs 15 amino acids, cysteine and phenylalanine included. Kept here is only the CDR3 DNA, which spans 45 bases and is read in frame from base 1. Via the germline V gene (reference sequence), CDR1 is MNHEY and CDR2 SMNVEV. Unmatched junction bases come to 3, with V trimmed by 4 bases and J by 2 bases.

The sequence was obtained from a man aged 18 to 35 in good health. Some clones in this sample may be carry-over from other donors' samples. Sequenced sample: naive CD8+ T cells from PBMCs. This sample's cell subset or site label indicates: CD45RA+CCR7+. The chain is assembled from TRBV27 and TRBJ2-2; 8 central bases correspond to TRBD1. CDR3 loop: CASSSRGRNTGELFF. At the DNA level, the sequence is TGTGCCAGCAGTTCCAGGGGGCGAAACACCGGGGAGCTGTTTTTT.